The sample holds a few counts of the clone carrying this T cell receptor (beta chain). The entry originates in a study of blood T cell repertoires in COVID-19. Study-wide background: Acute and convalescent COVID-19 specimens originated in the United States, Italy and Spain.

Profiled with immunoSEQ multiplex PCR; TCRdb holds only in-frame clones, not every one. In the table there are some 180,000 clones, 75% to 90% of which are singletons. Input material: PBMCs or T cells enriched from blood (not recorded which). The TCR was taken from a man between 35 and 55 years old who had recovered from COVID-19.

The CDR3: CASSFGSETGELFF. The DNA of the CDR3 is TGTGCCAGCAGCTTCGGGAGCGAAACCGGGGAGCTGTTTTTT. The gene calls are TRBV5-6 and TRBJ2-2; a possible D gene is TRBD2 (6 bases). V lost 2 bases to trimming and J lost 5 bases, with 10 bases between them. The length of the CDR3 is 14 residues. Germline lookup yields CDR1 SGHDT and CDR2 YYEEEE.